This entry features one T cell receptor beta chain sequence. This specimen belongs to a study of cytomegalovirus exposure and HLA in healthy donors. In the PCR, 60 Vbeta and 13 Jbeta primers were used. The assay was immunoSEQ multiplex PCR, and TCRdb's table has in-frame clones only and misses some. The data contain 180,000 or so clones, more than 75% of them seen just once; the ten biggest clones take up 5.5% to 7.5%. Sequenced material: PBMCs. The TCR was taken from a woman in her forties or fifties in good health and CMV-seropositive.

The CDR3 nucleotides read TGCGCCAGCAGCTTGGTAGGGACTACACAAGAGACCCAGTACTTC. Protein product: CASSLVGTTQETQYF. The chain has TRBV5-1 and TRBJ2-5, with 7 bases lining up with TRBD2. V lost 0 bases, J lost 2 bases, and 4 bases stayed unmatched. This CDR3 comprises 15 residues. Germline CDR1 SGHRS, CDR2 YFSETQ.